One T cell receptor (beta chain) is described in this entry. Measured with immunoSEQ multiplex PCR; TCRdb has only the in-frame clones, and not every one. The repertoire consists of 1.5 million to 2.5 million clones, with approximately 94% occurring once and the leading ten covering 1% to 1.5%. Cells designated naive CD8 were CD45RO-negative and were positively selected for CCR7, with terminally differentiated effector memory CD45RA+ cells excluded. Trimming removed 2 bases from V and 8 bases from J, with 15 bases in between. CDR1 SNHLY and CDR2 FYNNEI come from the germline V gene. The CDR3 totals 14 residues. The sample comes from a study of shared clonotypes between healthy human individuals.

The receptor's source is a young man in good health. Sequencing input: naive CD8+ T cells sorted from blood. The V and J genes are TRBV2 and TRBJ1-2; D perhaps matches TRBD1 (6 bases). CDR3 bases: TGTGCCAGCAGTGAATGGCCAGGGGAAGGCGGCTACACCTTC. Translated, it gives CASSEWPGEGGYTF.